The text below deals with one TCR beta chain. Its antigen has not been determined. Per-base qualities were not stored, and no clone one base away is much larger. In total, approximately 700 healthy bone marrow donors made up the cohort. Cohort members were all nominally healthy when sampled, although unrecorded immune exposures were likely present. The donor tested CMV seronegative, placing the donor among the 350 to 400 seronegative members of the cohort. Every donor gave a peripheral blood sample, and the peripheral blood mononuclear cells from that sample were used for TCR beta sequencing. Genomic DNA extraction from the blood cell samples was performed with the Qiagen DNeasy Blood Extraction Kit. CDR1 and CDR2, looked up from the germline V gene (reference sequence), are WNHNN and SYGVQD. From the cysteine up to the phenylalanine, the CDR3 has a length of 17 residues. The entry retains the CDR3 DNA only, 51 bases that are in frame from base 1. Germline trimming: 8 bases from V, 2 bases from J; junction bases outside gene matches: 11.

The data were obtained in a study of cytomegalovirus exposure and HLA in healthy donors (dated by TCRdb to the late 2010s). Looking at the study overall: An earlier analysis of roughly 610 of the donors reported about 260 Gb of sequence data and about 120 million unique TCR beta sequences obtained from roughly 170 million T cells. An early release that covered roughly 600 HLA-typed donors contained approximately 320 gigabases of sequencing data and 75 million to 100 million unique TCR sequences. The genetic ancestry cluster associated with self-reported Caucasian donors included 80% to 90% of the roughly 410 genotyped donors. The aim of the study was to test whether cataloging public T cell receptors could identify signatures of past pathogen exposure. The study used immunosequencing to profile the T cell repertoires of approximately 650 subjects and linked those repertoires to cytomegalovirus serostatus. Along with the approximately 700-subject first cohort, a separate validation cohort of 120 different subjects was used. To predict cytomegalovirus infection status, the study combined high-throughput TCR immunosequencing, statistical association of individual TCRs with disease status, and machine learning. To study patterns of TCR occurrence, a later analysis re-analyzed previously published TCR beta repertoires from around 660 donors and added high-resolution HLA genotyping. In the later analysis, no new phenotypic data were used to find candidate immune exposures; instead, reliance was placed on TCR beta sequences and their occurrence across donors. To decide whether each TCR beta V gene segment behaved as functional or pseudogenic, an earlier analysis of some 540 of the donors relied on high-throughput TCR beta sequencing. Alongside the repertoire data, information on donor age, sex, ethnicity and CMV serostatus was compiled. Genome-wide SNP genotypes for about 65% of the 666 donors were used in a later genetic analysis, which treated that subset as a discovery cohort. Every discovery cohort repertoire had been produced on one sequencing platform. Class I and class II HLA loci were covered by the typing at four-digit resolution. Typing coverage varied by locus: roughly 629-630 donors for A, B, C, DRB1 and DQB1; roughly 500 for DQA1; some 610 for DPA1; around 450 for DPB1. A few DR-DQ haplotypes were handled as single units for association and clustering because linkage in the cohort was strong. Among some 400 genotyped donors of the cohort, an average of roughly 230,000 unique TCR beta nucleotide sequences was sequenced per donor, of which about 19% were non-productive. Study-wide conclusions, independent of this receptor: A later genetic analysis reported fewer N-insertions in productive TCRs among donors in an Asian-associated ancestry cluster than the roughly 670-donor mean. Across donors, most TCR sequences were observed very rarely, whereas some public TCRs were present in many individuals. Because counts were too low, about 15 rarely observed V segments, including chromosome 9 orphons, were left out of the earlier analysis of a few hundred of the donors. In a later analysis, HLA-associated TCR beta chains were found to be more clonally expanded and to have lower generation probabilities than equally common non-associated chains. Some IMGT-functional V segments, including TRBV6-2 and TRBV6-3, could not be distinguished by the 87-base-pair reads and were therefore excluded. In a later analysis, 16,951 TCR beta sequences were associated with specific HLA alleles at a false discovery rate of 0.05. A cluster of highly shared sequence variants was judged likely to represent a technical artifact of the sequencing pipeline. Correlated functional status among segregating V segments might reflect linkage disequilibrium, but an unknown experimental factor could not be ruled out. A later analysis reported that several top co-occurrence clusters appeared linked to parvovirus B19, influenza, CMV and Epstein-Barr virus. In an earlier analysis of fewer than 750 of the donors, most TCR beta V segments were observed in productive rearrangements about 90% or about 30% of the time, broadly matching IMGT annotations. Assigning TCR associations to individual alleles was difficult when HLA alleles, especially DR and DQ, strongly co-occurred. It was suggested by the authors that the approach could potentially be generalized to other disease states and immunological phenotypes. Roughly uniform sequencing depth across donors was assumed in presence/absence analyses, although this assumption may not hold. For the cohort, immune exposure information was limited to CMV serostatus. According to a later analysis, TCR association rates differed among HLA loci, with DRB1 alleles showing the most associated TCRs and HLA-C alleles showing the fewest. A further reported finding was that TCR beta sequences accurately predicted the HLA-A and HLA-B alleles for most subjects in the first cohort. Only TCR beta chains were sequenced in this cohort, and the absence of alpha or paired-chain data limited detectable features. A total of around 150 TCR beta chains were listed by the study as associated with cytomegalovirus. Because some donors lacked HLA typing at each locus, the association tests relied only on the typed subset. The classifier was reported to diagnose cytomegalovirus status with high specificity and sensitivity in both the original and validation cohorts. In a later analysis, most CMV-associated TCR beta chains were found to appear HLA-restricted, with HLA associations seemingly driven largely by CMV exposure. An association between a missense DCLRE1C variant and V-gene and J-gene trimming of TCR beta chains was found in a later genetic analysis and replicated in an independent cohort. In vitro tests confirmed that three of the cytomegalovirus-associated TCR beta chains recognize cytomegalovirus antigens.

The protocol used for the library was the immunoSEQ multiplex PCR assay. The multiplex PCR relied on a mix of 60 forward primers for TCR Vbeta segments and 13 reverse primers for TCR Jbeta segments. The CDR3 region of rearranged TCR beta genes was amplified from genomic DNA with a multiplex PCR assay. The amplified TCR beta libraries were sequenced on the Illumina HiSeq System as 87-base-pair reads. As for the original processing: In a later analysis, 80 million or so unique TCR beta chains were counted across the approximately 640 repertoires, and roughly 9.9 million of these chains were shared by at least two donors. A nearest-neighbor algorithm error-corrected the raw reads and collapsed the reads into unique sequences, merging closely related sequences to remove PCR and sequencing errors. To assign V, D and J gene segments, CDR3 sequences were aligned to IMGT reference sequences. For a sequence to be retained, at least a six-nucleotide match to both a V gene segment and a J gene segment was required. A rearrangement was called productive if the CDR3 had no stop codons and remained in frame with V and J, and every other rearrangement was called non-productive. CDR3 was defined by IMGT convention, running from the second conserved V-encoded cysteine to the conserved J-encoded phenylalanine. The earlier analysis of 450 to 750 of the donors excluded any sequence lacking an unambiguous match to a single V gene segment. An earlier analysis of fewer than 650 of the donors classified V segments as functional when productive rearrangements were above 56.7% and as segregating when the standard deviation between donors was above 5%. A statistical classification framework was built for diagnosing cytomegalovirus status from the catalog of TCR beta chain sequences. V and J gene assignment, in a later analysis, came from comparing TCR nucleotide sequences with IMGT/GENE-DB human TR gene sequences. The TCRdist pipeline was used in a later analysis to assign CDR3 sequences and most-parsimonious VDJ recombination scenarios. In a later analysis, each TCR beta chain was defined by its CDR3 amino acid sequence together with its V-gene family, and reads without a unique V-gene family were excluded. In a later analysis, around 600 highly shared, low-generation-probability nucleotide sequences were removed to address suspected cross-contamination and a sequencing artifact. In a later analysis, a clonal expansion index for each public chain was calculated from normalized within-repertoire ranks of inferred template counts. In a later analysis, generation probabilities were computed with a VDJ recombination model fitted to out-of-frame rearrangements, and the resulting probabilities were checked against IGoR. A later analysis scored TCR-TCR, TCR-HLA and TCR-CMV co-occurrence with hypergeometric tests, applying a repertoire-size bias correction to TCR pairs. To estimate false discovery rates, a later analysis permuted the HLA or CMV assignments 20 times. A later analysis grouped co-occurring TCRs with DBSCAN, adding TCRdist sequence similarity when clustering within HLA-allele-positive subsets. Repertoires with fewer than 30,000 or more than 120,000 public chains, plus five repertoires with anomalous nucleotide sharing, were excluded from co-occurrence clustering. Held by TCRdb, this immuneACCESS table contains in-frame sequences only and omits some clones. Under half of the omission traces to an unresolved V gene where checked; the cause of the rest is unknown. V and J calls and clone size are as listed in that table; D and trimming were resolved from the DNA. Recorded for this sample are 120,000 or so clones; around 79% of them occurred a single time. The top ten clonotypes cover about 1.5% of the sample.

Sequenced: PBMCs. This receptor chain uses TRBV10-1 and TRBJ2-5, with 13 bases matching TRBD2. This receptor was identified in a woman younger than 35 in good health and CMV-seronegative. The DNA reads TGCGCCAGCCGCGGACTAGCGGGGGACGATTCACAAGAGACCCAGTACTTC. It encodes CASRGLAGDDSQETQYF.